Following are 17 T cell receptor beta chains from one sample sequenced in a study of blood T cells in healthy people across ages. The use of a sample-barcoded 5' primer and a J-beta primer mix characterized a second PCR of about 7 to 12 cycles. TCRdb fed the 5' RACE reads into MiXCR, producing one record per CDR3 protein. Seen here are roughly 830,000 distinct CDR3 sequences, 60% to 80% observed once, and the top ten hold 25% to 35%. Sequenced material: blood. Receptors were obtained from a man younger than 40 in good health.

This clonotype was seen a few times. The chain employs TRBV7-2 and TRBJ2-1; D is perhaps TRBD2 (6 bases). The CDR3 is 15 residues long. The V gene lost 4 bases and the J gene lost 2 bases, with 12 bases spanning the gap. CDR1 SGHTA and CDR2 FQGNSA come from the germline V gene. CDR3 protein: CASSSLPGAYNEQFF. The CDR3 DNA reads TGTGCCAGCAGCTCTCTTCCGGGGGCCTACAATGAGCAGTTCTTC.

This chain joins TRBV6-5 and TRBJ2-4; D gene unclear. The length of the CDR3 is 11 residues. V lost 3 bases, J lost 6 bases, and 3 bases lay in between. The germline gives CDR1 MNHEY, CDR2 SVGAGI. CDR3 protein: CASSYLNIQYF. CDR3 nucleotide sequence: TGTGCCAGCAGTTATCTAAACATTCAGTACTTC.

The chain combines TRBV20-1 with TRBJ2-5, with D unresolved. The germline V gene encodes CDR1 DFQATT and CDR2 SNEGSKA (reference sequence). V lost 6 bases and J lost 11, with 16 bases in between. This CDR3 contains 11 residues. The CDR3 reads CSAPVLGEQYF. The CDR3 bases are TGCAGTGCCCCCGTCTTGGGTGAGCAGTACTTC.

The chain carries TRBV5-5 and TRBJ2-4, with TRBD1 matching 8 bases. The DNA end lines up better with TRBJ2-7; the J call may be wrong. The CDR3 length is 16 residues. The germline V gene has CDR1 SGHKS and CDR2 YYEKEE (reference sequence). The CDR3 sequence: CASSGQRQGKTYEQYF. The CDR3, as DNA: TGTGCCAGCAGCGGACAAAGACAGGGGAAAACCTACGAGCAGTACTTC.

This clonotype was observed a few times. The chain couples TRBV12-3 or TRBV12-4 to TRBJ2-6; no clear D. V was pared by 5 bases and J by 0 bases, with 17 bases between. The CDR3 has 18 amino acids. CDR3 in DNA: TGTGCCAGCAGTCCCAGAAGGGCGCGAGTCTCTGGGGCCAACGTCCTGACTTTC. Translated, it gives CASSPRRARVSGANVLTF.

With regard to this clonotype: This may arise from a read error, as a much more abundant clone is one base away. The chain has TRBV27 and TRBJ2-7, with D unclear. The CDR3 consists of 14 residues. V was clipped by 2 bases and J by 6 bases, with 14 bases between them. Germline-derived CDR1 and CDR2 are MNHEY and SMNVEV (reference sequence). As DNA, the CDR3 is TGTGCCAGCAGTTTAGCATGGAGTTCGGGCGAGCAGTACTTC. Its protein is CASSLAWSSGEQYF.

CDR3 in DNA: TGTGCCAGCAGGGGGAACGCTAGGAGGTGGCAGTTCTTC. It specifies CASRGNARRWQFF. The chain carries TRBV2 and TRBJ2-1, with a weak D call TRBD2 (5 bases). Trimming shortened V by 6 bases and J by 12 bases, and 18 bases separated the two germline ends. Germline values: CDR1 SNHLY, CDR2 FYNNEI. The CDR3 is 13 amino acids.

This chain joins TRBV20-1 and TRBJ2-5; D is unresolved. CDR3 length equals 14 residues. The V end was cut by 7 bases, the J end by 0 bases, with 15 bases between. The germline CDR1 and CDR2 sequences are DFQATT and SNEGSKA (reference sequence). CDR3 DNA: TGCAGTGGGGCCCGACCTGGATACCAAGAGACCCAGTACTTC. It codes for CSGARPGYQETQYF.

This clonotype came up many times. This chain links TRBV27 with TRBJ2-1, with TRBD2 matching over 7 bases. The CDR3 totals 16 residues. Trimming took 5 bases from V and 9 from J; bases not matched to a gene: 16. Germline V gives CDR1 MNHEY, CDR2 SMNVEV (reference sequence). CDR3 DNA: TGTGCCAGCAGTCCGGGGGGTAGCGACAGCAGTAGTGAGCAGTTCTTC. Translated: CASSPGGSDSSSEQFF.

Only a few counts were recorded for this clonotype. The chain joins TRBV4-3 to TRBJ2-7, with D possibly being TRBD2 (5 bases). The length of the CDR3 is 14 residues. CDR1 LGHNA and CDR2 YSLEER come from the germline V gene. Trimming cost V 1 base and J 7 bases, with 14 bases left between them. The CDR3: CASSQGRASGEQYF. CDR3 in DNA: TGCGCCAGCAGCCAAGGAAGGGCATCGGGGGAGCAGTACTTC.

The chain has TRBV10-2 and TRBJ2-7; D is unclear. CDR1 is WSHSY and CDR2 is SAAADI in the germline V gene. V shed 6 bases and J shed 4 bases, with 10 bases lying between them. The CDR3 extends over 12 amino acids. The CDR3 sequence: CASSTNRYEQYF. The CDR3 bases are TGCGCCAGCAGCACGAACCGATACGAGCAGTACTTC.

V usage is TRBV7-3 and J usage is TRBJ2-5, with D possibly TRBD1 on 5 matching bases. The CDR3 is 14 residues long. Trimming pared 1 base from V and 4 bases from J, leaving 10 bases between. CDR1 is SGHTA, CDR2 FQGTGA, per germline. The CDR3: CASSLKGRRETQYF. The CDR3, as DNA: TGTGCCAGCAGCTTAAAGGGGCGCCGAGAGACCCAGTACTTC. The whole variable domain, filled in from reference TRBV7-3 and TRBJ2-5, reads GAGVSQTPSNKVTEKGKYVELRCDPISGHTALYWYRQSLGQGPEFLIYFQGTGAADDSGLPNDRFFAVRPEGSVSTLKIQRTERGDSAVYLCASSLKGRRETQYFGPGTRLLVL.

The rearrangement links TRBV4-1 to TRBJ2-4, with D unclear. The CDR3 is 15 amino acids. Germline lookup yields CDR1 MGHRA and CDR2 YSYEKL. Trimming stripped 2 bases from V and 0 bases from J, with 8 bases between. Here the CDR3 DNA reads TGCGCCAGCAGCCAACTCTCGCTAGCCAAAAACATTCAGTACTTC. It specifies CASSQLSLAKNIQYF.

This clonotype was seen more than once but under ten times. The CDR3 sequence is CSATGDYGYTF. The CDR3 DNA sequence: TGCAGTGCTACAGGGGACTATGGCTACACCTTC. The chain uses TRBV20-1 and TRBJ1-2, with D perhaps matching TRBD1 (6 bases). Germline CDR1 reads DFQATT; CDR2 reads SNEGSKA (reference sequence). Trimming left V 4 bases short and J 3 bases short, with 6 bases between. The CDR3 length is 11 residues.

The rearrangement joins TRBV7-2 to TRBJ2-1; 8 bases map to TRBD2. The CDR3 has 8 amino acids. The germline V gene encodes CDR1 SGHTA and CDR2 FQGNSA. Germline trimming cut 11 bases from V and 14 bases from J; bases unmatched to any gene: 2. For the CDR3, the DNA is TGTGCCCCGGGGGGGGAGTTCTTC. Protein sequence: CAPGGEFF. The full variable domain, rest sourced from reference TRBV7-2 and TRBJ2-1, is GAGVSQSPSNKVTEKGKDVELRCDPISGHTALYWYRQSLGQGLEFLIYFQGNSAPDKSGLPSDRFSAERTGGSVSTLTIQRTQQEDSAVYLCAPGGEFFGPGTRLTVL.

Only one count was recorded for this clonotype. V and J are TRBV7-2 and TRBJ2-7; 8 nucleotides line up with TRBD1. Germline V lookup: CDR1 SGHTA, CDR2 FQGNSA. CDR3 size: 16 residues. V was pared by 2 bases and J by 2 bases, with 8 bases of the junction left unmatched. The DNA of the CDR3 is TGTGCCAGCAGCTTAACTCCGGGACAGGTGCCCTACGAGCAGTACTTC. The encoded protein is CASSLTPGQVPYEQYF.

This clonotype was picked up a small number of times. The chain links TRBV29-1 to TRBJ1-6, with TRBD1 matching 8 bases. The CDR3 spans 13 residues. The ends lost 5 bases at V and 7 bases at J; junction bases unmatched: 4. Germline CDR1 and CDR2: SQVTM and ANQGSEA. DNA for the CDR3: TGCAGCGTTCGGACAGGGCGGAATTCACCCCTCCACTTT. It specifies CSVRTGRNSPLHF.